What follows are 22 T cell receptor beta chains derived from one specimen sequenced in a study of cytomegalovirus exposure and HLA in healthy donors. Primers for the PCR totalled 60 Vbeta and 13 Jbeta. Only in-frame clones appear in the TCRdb table, and some are missing; sequencing was by immunoSEQ multiplex PCR. The sample yields approximately 140,000 clones, roughly 78% seen once. Source material: PBMCs. The receptors were gathered from a man aged 25 to 40 in good health and CMV-seronegative.

This rearrangement joins TRBV4-1 to TRBJ2-7; a possible D gene is TRBD2 (6 bases). Germline V gene sequence: CDR1 MGHRA, CDR2 YSYEKL. The length of the CDR3 is 17 residues. V dropped 0 bases and J dropped 0 bases, with 15 bases sitting between them. The CDR3 protein is CASSQDLKEGISYEQYF. The CDR3 DNA sequence: TGCGCCAGCAGCCAAGATCTTAAGGAGGGGATCTCCTACGAGCAGTACTTC.

This clone has a handful of counts. The chain is built from TRBV7-3 and TRBJ2-3, with 10 bases aligning to TRBD2. V lost 2 bases, J lost 2 bases, and 19 bases stayed unmatched. Looked up from germline, CDR1 is SGHTA and CDR2 is FQGTGA. CDR3 length: 21 residues. The CDR3 region has the DNA TGTGCCAGCAGCTTAGCCGGGACTAGCGACGGGGCCCGATTGTACACAGATACGCAGTATTTT. Protein sequence: CASSLAGTSDGARLYTDTQYF.

This rearrangement joins TRBV14 to TRBJ1-5; 9 positions agree with TRBD1. The CDR3 has 15 amino acids. Germline V gives CDR1 SGHDN, CDR2 FVKESK. V lost 3 bases and J lost 4; bases outside the gene matches: 4. The CDR3 sequence is CASSQGTGWNQPQHF. The CDR3 DNA reads as TGTGCCAGCAGCCAGGGGACAGGGTGGAATCAGCCCCAGCATTTT.

This chain connects TRBV5-8 to TRBJ1-2; D perhaps matches TRBD1 (6 bases). V lost 2 bases to trimming and J lost 4 bases, with 12 bases between them. Per germline, CDR1 SGHTS and CDR2 YDEGEE. The CDR3 covers 14 residues. CDR3 region: CASSLQGAIYGYTF. In DNA form, the CDR3 reads TGTGCCAGCAGCTTACAGGGTGCGATCTATGGCTACACCTTC.

This chain joins TRBV28 and TRBJ2-5; D is perhaps TRBD1 (6 bases). CDR1 is MDHEN, CDR2 SYDVKM, per germline. The CDR3 has 13 residues. V lost 6 bases to trimming and J lost 4 bases, with 12 bases between them. CDR3 amino acids: CASRSGAAETQYF. The CDR3 DNA sequence: TGTGCCAGCAGGTCAGGGGCGGCAGAGACCCAGTACTTC.

This sequence joins TRBV6-1 and TRBJ2-3; 7 bases align to TRBD2. The CDR3 is 16 amino acids. The germline V gene has CDR1 MNHNS and CDR2 SASEGT. V lost 1 base and J lost 2; bases outside the gene matches: 6. CDR3 in DNA: TGTGCCAGCAGTGAAGTGTCTAGCGGACTCACAGATACGCAGTATTTT. It specifies CASSEVSSGLTDTQYF.

This clone was detected a few times. The rearrangement uses TRBV2 and TRBJ2-1; D remains ambiguous. The ends were cut back, 2 bases at V and 6 bases at J, with 5 bases in the middle. There are 12 residues in the CDR3. Germline V gene lookup returns CDR1 SNHLY and CDR2 FYNNEI. CDR3 sequence: CASSERLNEQFF. Written as DNA, the CDR3 is TGTGCCAGCAGTGAACGTCTCAATGAGCAGTTCTTC.

This clone occurred once. The rearrangement links TRBV27 to TRBJ2-1; 9 nucleotides agree with TRBD1. The CDR3 totals 16 residues. Germline assignment: CDR1 MNHEY and CDR2 SMNVEV (reference sequence). Trimming took 7 bases from V and 3 from J; bases not matched to a gene: 10. CDR3 amino acids: CASNRDRAVNYNEQFF. In DNA form, the CDR3 reads TGTGCCAGCAATAGGGACAGGGCGGTTAACTACAATGAGCAGTTCTTC.

The chain couples TRBV28 to TRBJ1-4, with 7 bases that match TRBD1. Germline-derived CDR1 and CDR2 are MDHEN and SYDVKM. Losses at the gene ends were 2 bases for V and 8 bases for J; bases not matched to a gene: 5. The CDR3 runs 14 residues. The CDR3 region has the DNA TGTGCCAGCAGTTTACCCAGGGGACAGGAAAAACTGTTTTTT. Translated: CASSLPRGQEKLFF.

V gene TRBV7-8 combines with J gene TRBJ1-2; possible D gene TRBD1, 6 bases. The germline V gene has CDR1 SGHVS and CDR2 FQNEAQ. V was trimmed by 4 bases and J by 6 bases, leaving 18 bases between them. The CDR3 length is 15 residues. CDR3 sequence: CASSSGARGENGYTF. Written as DNA, the CDR3 is TGTGCCAGCAGCTCGGGGGCCCGGGGGGAGAATGGCTACACCTTC.

The chain links TRBV11-2 to TRBJ2-5, with TRBD1 as a possible D gene (6 bases). The CDR3 consists of 14 residues. Germline CDR1 is SGHAT and CDR2 is FQNNGV. V was clipped by 5 bases and J by 4 bases, with 14 bases between them. In DNA form, the CDR3 reads TGTGCCAGCAGCCAAACAGGGATGCGAGAGACCCAGTACTTC. It translates to CASSQTGMRETQYF.

The V gene is TRBV5-4, the J gene TRBJ2-7, with unresolved D. The CDR3 spans 14 residues. V was trimmed by 4 bases and J by 0 bases, leaving 11 bases between them. CDR1 and CDR2 from the germline V gene are SGHNT and YYREEE (reference sequence). The CDR3 DNA follows: TGTGCCAGCAGCCCAGACTCCTACTCCTACGAGCAGTACTTC. Encoded protein: CASSPDSYSYEQYF.

This clone has only a few counts. The rearrangement joins TRBV29-1 to TRBJ2-1; possibly TRBD2 for D (5 bases). This CDR3 comprises 21 residues. Trimming took 6 bases from V and 3 from J, leaving 36 bases between them. In germline, CDR1 is SQVTM, CDR2 ANQGSEA. The CDR3 protein is CSVNHRFDLPWQVRGYNEQFF. CDR3 coding DNA: TGCAGCGTGAACCACCGGTTTGACCTCCCCTGGCAGGTTCGGGGCTACAATGAGCAGTTCTTC.

V is TRBV30 and J is TRBJ2-7; TRBD2 is a possible D gene (6 bases). Trimming pared 5 bases from V and 6 bases from J, leaving 17 bases between. Germline V gene lookup returns CDR1 GTSNPN and CDR2 SVGIG (reference sequence). The CDR3 loop spans 13 amino acids. In DNA form, the CDR3 reads TGTGCCTGGGGGGGGACGGTGTTTGGCGAGCAGTACTTC. Protein: CAWGGTVFGEQYF.

In its sample, this clone was seen once. The J gene is TRBJ2-1, the V gene TRBV7-9, with D possibly being TRBD1 (6 bases). Trimming removed 5 bases from V and 7 bases from J, with 9 bases in between. CDR1 and CDR2 (germline): SEHNR, FQNEAQ (reference sequence). CDR3 length: 12 residues. CDR3 bases: TGTGCCAGCAGCCTCCAGGGGAATGAGCAGTTCTTC. This encodes CASSLQGNEQFF.

The chain recombines TRBV1 with TRBJ2-1; TRBD2 is the table's D call, not checked against the DNA. TRBV1 is a listed pseudogene. The CDR3 is 13 residues long. Here the CDR3 reads CTSRLSTSRYRFF. In DNA, the CDR3 is TGCACCAGCAGACTTTCAACTTCACGATATCGGTTCTTC.

The V and J genes are TRBV28 and TRBJ1-2; D is possibly TRBD1 (5 bases). V was trimmed by 9 bases and J by 4 bases, leaving 15 bases between them. Germline CDR1 and CDR2: MDHEN and SYDVKM. This CDR3 region has 13 residues. The CDR3 DNA reads as TGTGCCAGTATAGACCAGGGTATCTATGGCTACACCTTC. Protein sequence: CASIDQGIYGYTF.

As DNA, the CDR3 is TGTGCCAGCAGTCTAGGACAGTTAAATCAGCCCCAGCATTTT. This translates into CASSLGQLNQPQHF. The rearrangement uses TRBV28 and TRBJ1-5; possibly TRBD1 for D (6 bases). V was clipped by 5 bases and J by 4 bases, with 12 bases between them. The CDR3 extends over 14 amino acids. Germline lookup yields CDR1 MDHEN and CDR2 SYDVKM.

The rearrangement joins TRBV11-2 to TRBJ2-7; a possible D gene is TRBD1 (6 bases). The CDR3 loop spans 13 amino acids. In germline, CDR1 is SGHAT, CDR2 FQNNGV. The ends were cut back, 1 base at V and 13 bases at J, with 17 bases in the middle. CDR3 bases: TGTGCCAGCAGCTTAGGTCCTGGGGCAGGGGAATACTTC. Translation: CASSLGPGAGEYF.

The chain uses TRBV5-4 and TRBJ2-7; 9 positions agree with TRBD1. From germline, CDR1 is SGHNT and CDR2 YYREEE (reference sequence). J gave up 0 bases and V 4 bases, and 2 bases lay outside the gene matches. This CDR3 is built from 14 residues. CDR3 sequence (DNA): TGTGCCAGCAGCCCGGACAGGGGCTCCTACGAGCAGTACTTC. Its protein is CASSPDRGSYEQYF.

This clone was seen only once. The chain links TRBV10-3 to TRBJ1-5, with D perhaps TRBD1 (5 bases). The CDR3 loop spans 15 amino acids. Trimming removed 3 bases at V and 7 bases at J, with 16 bases between. The germline gives CDR1 ENHRY, CDR2 SYGVKD. As DNA, the CDR3 is TGTGCCATCAGTGACTTGGACCCAGCAGGGCAGCCCCAGCATTTT. Translation gives CAISDLDPAGQPQHF.

As for this clone: The junction shows a germline mismatch at one end, possibly a read error. The chain combines TRBV27 with TRBJ2-5; D call uncertain. TRBJ2-7 matches the DNA end more closely, so the J call is doubtful. The CDR3 covers 13 residues. The germline CDR1 and CDR2 sequences are MNHEY and SMNVEV (reference sequence). This CDR3 is CASSISSSYEQYF. Here the CDR3 DNA reads TGTGCCAGCAGTATATCAAGTAGCTACGAGCAGTACTTC.